Below are 24 T cell receptor beta chains sequenced from a single sample in a study of cytomegalovirus exposure and HLA in healthy donors. Use of 60 Vbeta and 13 Jbeta primers characterized the PCR. Method: immunoSEQ multiplex PCR; TCRdb's copy keeps in-frame clones and lacks some. The sample gives around 150,000 clones, around nine tenths of which show up once; more than 4% is in the top ten. The source material was PBMCs. The receptors originated from a woman aged 25 to 39 in good health and CMV-seronegative.

The J gene is TRBJ1-3, the V gene TRBV11-2; D might be TRBD1 (5 bases). Germline V gene sequence: CDR1 SGHAT, CDR2 FQNNGV. The CDR3 runs to 15 residues. V lost 4 bases, J lost 0 bases, and 10 bases lay in between. Here the CDR3 DNA reads TGTGCCAGCAGCTCGACCACAGGCTCTGGAAACACCATATATTTT. This translates into CASSSTTGSGNTIYF.

The chain recombines TRBV7-9 with TRBJ2-3; 10 bases match TRBD2. Looked up from germline, CDR1 is SEHNR and CDR2 is FQNEAQ (reference sequence). The ends lost 5 bases at V and 2 bases at J; junction bases unmatched: 13. CDR3 size: 18 residues. The CDR3 DNA follows: TGTGCCAGCAGCCCCGGGTGGCTAGCGGGAGTAGTCACAGATACGCAGTATTTT. It encodes CASSPGWLAGVVTDTQYF. Together with reference TRBV7-9 and TRBJ2-3, the CDR3 gives the full variable domain: DTGVSQNPRHKITKRGQNVTFRCDPISEHNRLYWYRQTLGQGPEFLTYFQNEAQLEKSRLLSDRFSAERPKGSFSTLEIQRTEQGDSAMYLCASSPGWLAGVVTDTQYFGPGTRLTVL.

This rearrangement joins TRBV23-1 to TRBJ2-7; 14 bases line up with TRBD2. TRBV23-1 is known as an ORF, though its function is uncertain. V lost 2 bases to trimming and J lost 4 bases; unmatched junction nucleotides: 4. This CDR3 spans 16 amino acids. The CDR3 loop is CASSQTGTSGSYEQYF. The CDR3 nucleotides read TGCGCCAGCAGTCAAACCGGGACTAGCGGGAGTTACGAGCAGTACTTC.

The chain links TRBV6-1 to TRBJ2-5, with 14 bases matching TRBD2. Germline loops: CDR1 MNHNS, CDR2 SASEGT. CDR3 length: 18 residues. Unmatched junction bases numbered 9, after V lost 1 base and J lost 5 bases. The CDR3 coding sequence is TGTGCCAGCAGTGAAGATGGGACTAGCGGGAGAGTTTGGGAGACCCAGTACTTC. Translated, it gives CASSEDGTSGRVWETQYF.

The genes are TRBV4-3 and TRBJ2-4, with D tentatively TRBD2 (5 bases). CDR3 length: 16 residues. Germline values: CDR1 LGHNA, CDR2 YSLEER. The V end was cut by 3 bases, the J end by 1 base, with 13 bases between. The CDR3 coding sequence is TGCGCCAGCAGCCACACCCCGAGGGAGGCCAAAAACATTCAGTACTTC. Its translation: CASSHTPREAKNIQYF.

This chain joins TRBV6-1 and TRBJ2-5; D possibly corresponds to TRBD2 (6 bases). Trimming stripped 4 bases from V and 2 bases from J, with 8 bases between. The length of the CDR3 is 13 residues. Germline V gene sequence: CDR1 MNHNS, CDR2 SASEGT. The CDR3 DNA sequence: TGTGCCAGCAGTGGGGGAGGTCAAGAGACCCAGTACTTC. It specifies CASSGGGQETQYF.

This chain joins TRBV5-4 and TRBJ2-5, with D possibly matching TRBD2 (5 bases). CDR3 size: 13 residues. The V gene lost 2 bases and the J gene lost 2 bases, with 7 bases spanning the gap. Germline CDR1 is SGHNT and CDR2 is YYREEE (reference sequence). The CDR3 DNA reads as TGTGCCAGCAGCTTAGCGGTGCAAGAGACCCAGTACTTC. As protein: CASSLAVQETQYF.

V and J are TRBV5-1 and TRBJ2-7, with unresolved D. The CDR3 consists of 14 residues. Germline V gene sequence: CDR1 SGHRS, CDR2 YFSETQ. V gave up 0 bases and J gave up 3 bases, with 10 bases separating them. For the CDR3, the DNA is TGCGCCAGCAGCTTGGTTGTAGGCGGCTACGAGCAGTACTTC. This gives the protein CASSLVVGGYEQYF.

This chain links TRBV5-4 with TRBJ2-3, with 12 bases aligning to TRBD1. Germline trimming cut 4 bases from V and 5 bases from J; bases unmatched to any gene: 8. In germline, CDR1 is SGHNT, CDR2 YYREEE (reference sequence). This CDR3 has 16 residues. CDR3 sequence reads: CASSPGQGALIDTQYF. CDR3 nucleotide sequence: TGTGCCAGCAGCCCGGGACAGGGGGCGCTGATAGATACGCAGTATTTT. Combining the CDR3 with reference TRBV5-4 and TRBJ2-3 gives the whole variable domain ETGVTQSPTHLIKTRGQQVTLRCSSQSGHNTVSWYQQALGQGPQFIFQYYREEENGRGNFPPRFSGLQFPNYSSELNVNALELDDSALYLCASSPGQGALIDTQYFGPGTRLTVL.

The rearrangement links TRBV5-3 to TRBJ1-5; D may be TRBD1 (6 bases). TRBV5-3 counts as an open reading frame of uncertain function. Trimming stripped 2 bases from V and 4 bases from J, with 7 bases between. The CDR3 has 13 amino acids. Written as DNA, the CDR3 is TGTGCCAGAAGCTTAACAGGGAATCAGCCCCAGCATTTT. Translated: CARSLTGNQPQHF.

V and J are TRBV7-8 and TRBJ1-1, with D tentatively TRBD1 (6 bases). CDR3 length equals 13 residues. Trimming removed 0 bases at V and 6 bases at J, with 8 bases between. The germline V gene encodes CDR1 SGHVS and CDR2 FQNEAQ. DNA of the CDR3: TGTGCCAGCAGCTTAGCAGGGGGGGCTGAAGCTTTCTTT. Amino acid sequence: CASSLAGGAEAFF.

The chain employs TRBV30 and TRBJ2-7, with D possibly being TRBD1 (6 bases). The length of the CDR3 is 15 residues. Germline values: CDR1 GTSNPN, CDR2 SVGIG (reference sequence). V lost 2 bases, J lost 1 base, and 15 bases lay in between. The CDR3 nucleotides are TGTGCCTGGAGTCCATACAGGGCCAGATCCTACGAGCAGTACTTC. Amino acid sequence: CAWSPYRARSYEQYF.

The chain combines TRBV4-3 with TRBJ1-2; a weak D match, TRBD1 (5 bases). Trimming left V 0 bases short and J 4 bases short, with 15 bases between. Germline assignment: CDR1 LGHNA and CDR2 YSLEER. This CDR3 is built from 16 residues. CDR3 protein: CASSQEVAGLGYGYTF. CDR3 in DNA: TGCGCCAGCAGCCAAGAGGTGGCAGGGTTAGGCTATGGCTACACCTTC.

The chain has TRBV27 and TRBJ1-2; tentatively, D is TRBD1 (6 bases). Germline CDR1 and CDR2: MNHEY and SMNVEV (reference sequence). With 6 bases removed from V and 2 bases from J, the gap between germline ends came to 16 bases. This CDR3 has 15 amino acids. This chain's CDR3 is CASSLTGPYNYGYTF. CDR3 nucleotide sequence: TGTGCCAGCAGCCTCACAGGGCCCTACAACTATGGCTACACCTTC.

The chain combines TRBV15 with TRBJ1-2; TRBD1 matches at 8 bases. There are 17 residues in the CDR3. V gave up 1 base and J gave up 2 bases; unmatched junction bases: 9. Germline V gene lookup returns CDR1 LNHNV and CDR2 YYDKDF (reference sequence). The CDR3 here is CATSRGTGSGINYGYTF. The CDR3 DNA reads as TGTGCCACCAGCAGAGGGACAGGGTCCGGGATCAACTATGGCTACACCTTC.

The V and J genes are TRBV19 and TRBJ2-3; 8 positions match TRBD2. CDR3 length: 15 residues. Trimming at V came to 3 bases and at J to 4 bases, leaving 6 bases not matched to a gene. Germline CDR1 and CDR2: LNHDA and SQIVND (reference sequence). CDR3 sequence reads: CASSMNGGVPDTQYF. Written as DNA, the CDR3 is TGTGCCAGTAGTATGAACGGGGGGGTGCCAGATACGCAGTATTTT. Based on the CDR3 plus reference TRBV19 and TRBJ2-3, the full variable domain is DGGITQSPKYLFRKEGQNVTLSCEQNLNHDAMYWYRQDPGQGLRLIYYSQIVNDFQKGDIAEGYSVSREKKESFPLTVTSAQKNPTAFYLCASSMNGGVPDTQYFGPGTRLTVL.

The rearrangement uses TRBV7-9 and TRBJ2-2; 7 bases are shared with TRBD2. This CDR3 spans 17 amino acids. The junction had 9 bases not matched to a gene; V was cut back by 3 bases and J by 2 bases. CDR1 is SEHNR, CDR2 FQNEAQ, per germline (reference sequence). The CDR3, as DNA: TGTGCCAGCAGCTTCCCTGGGGCTAGCGGCAACACCGGGGAGCTGTTTTTT. Its protein product is CASSFPGASGNTGELFF.

This clone has a handful of counts. The V call is TRBV5-5, the J call TRBJ2-1, with 9 bases fitting TRBD2. There are 14 residues in the CDR3. Germline V CDR1 and CDR2: SGHKS, YYEKEE (reference sequence). V gave up 4 bases and J gave up 8 bases; unmatched junction bases: 7. This CDR3 is CASSRTTSGHEQFF. DNA for the CDR3: TGTGCCAGCAGCAGAACGACTAGCGGCCATGAGCAGTTCTTC.

The chain couples TRBV28 to TRBJ2-7; TRBD1 matches at 7 bases. This CDR3 has 12 amino acids. Germline CDR1 MDHEN, CDR2 SYDVKM. V gave up 2 bases and J gave up 5 bases; unmatched junction bases: 0. The CDR3 protein is CASSLTGDEQYF. The CDR3 DNA sequence: TGTGCCAGCAGTTTAACAGGGGACGAGCAGTACTTC.

The rearrangement links TRBV7-9 to TRBJ1-6, with TRBD1 matching 8 bases. The CDR3 contains 14 residues. Germline loops: CDR1 SEHNR, CDR2 FQNEAQ (reference sequence). The ends lost 3 bases at V and 10 bases at J; junction bases unmatched: 5. The DNA for the CDR3 is TGTGCCAGCAGCTTCACAGGGGGGGGGTCACCCCTCCACTTT. Its protein is CASSFTGGGSPLHF.

V gene TRBV7-9 combines with J gene TRBJ2-7; D ambiguous. Trimming cost V 5 bases and J 2 bases, with 10 bases left between them. The CDR3 sequence is 13 residues long. Germline CDR1 and CDR2: SEHNR and FQNEAQ (reference sequence). CDR3 protein: CASSPRLTYEQYF. CDR3 coding DNA: TGTGCCAGCAGCCCGAGACTTACCTACGAGCAGTACTTC.

The chain carries TRBV28 and TRBJ1-5; 7 positions agree with TRBD1. Trimming removed 4 bases from V and 6 bases from J; junction bases left unmatched: 9. Germline CDR1 is MDHEN and CDR2 is SYDVKM. The CDR3 consists of 15 residues. CDR3 bases: TGTGCCAGCAGTTACGACAGGGTGGATGGTCAGCCCCAGCATTTT. Its translation: CASSYDRVDGQPQHF.

The chain employs TRBV13 and TRBJ2-1; 12 bases map to TRBD2. Trimming cost V 5 bases and J 4 bases; bases outside gene matches: 9. Germline CDR1 PRHDT, CDR2 FYEKMQ (reference sequence). The CDR3 has 17 residues. The CDR3 reads CASSPPLAGGLYNEQFF. In nucleotides, the CDR3 is TGTGCCAGCAGCCCCCCGCTAGCGGGAGGGTTGTACAATGAGCAGTTCTTC.

V gene TRBV5-4 combines with J gene TRBJ1-2, with a weak D call TRBD1 (5 bases). The germline V gene encodes CDR1 SGHNT and CDR2 YYREEE (reference sequence). The CDR3 is 14 residues long. The V end was cut by 0 bases, the J end by 2 bases, with 8 bases between. This chain's CDR3 is CASSLAGINYGYTF. Written as DNA, the CDR3 is TGTGCCAGCAGCTTGGCAGGGATCAACTATGGCTACACCTTC.